This paragraph covers one T cell receptor (beta chain) sequence. Antigen unknown. The data originate from a study of Graves' ophthalmopathy and Graves' hyperthyroidism. Regarding the study as a whole: Thyroid clonotypes that were expanded above 0.001 frequency mostly also appeared in blood.

The CDR3 loop spans 15 amino acids. Germline CDR1 LNHDA, CDR2 SQIVND (reference sequence). The V end lost 6 bases, the J end lost 1 base, and 15 bases lay between the germline ends. Amplifying from RNA transcripts, the study obtained TCR beta CDR3 regions. An initial RT-PCR round employing HTBI primers preceded a second-round multiplex PCR. TCRdb re-called the multiplex PCR reads through MiXCR, storing one row per CDR3 protein. The data show over a million distinct CDR3 sequences, with 35% to 45% seen just once and around 10% held by the top ten. The receptor was derived from an adult man with Graves' hyperthyroidism. The sequencing sample was made of peripheral blood or thyroid tissue (not recorded which). The chain employs TRBV19 and TRBJ1-1; no firm D call. The CDR3 spells CASSLNGVSNTEAFF. CDR3 in DNA: TGTGCCAGTAGCCTTAATGGGGTCTCGAACACTGAAGCTTTCTTT.